The 32 T cell receptor beta chains given below trace back to one sample, sequenced in a study of shared clonotypes between healthy human individuals. The table came from immunoSEQ multiplex PCR; TCRdb's copy has only in-frame clones and leaves some out. Among 2,500,000 or so clones listed, 85% to 95% were seen once. The sample comprised naive CD4+ T cells from PBMCs. The subset denotes: CD45RA+ positively selected. Receptors were obtained from a man between 18 and 29 years old in good health. Some clones in this sample may be carry-over from other donors' samples.

The rearrangement joins TRBV18 to TRBJ2-5; 12 positions agree with TRBD2. This CDR3 region has 21 residues. After removal of 3 bases from V and 7 bases from J, the junction contained 24 bases not matched to a gene. Germline values: CDR1 KGHSH, CDR2 LQKENI. Written as DNA, the CDR3 is TGTGCCAGCTCACCTCTCCTTCCGGGACTAGCGGGCAAGAGACCCTCAAGGACCCAGTACTTC. It is translated as CASSPLLPGLAGKRPSRTQYF. Based on the CDR3 plus reference TRBV18 and TRBJ2-5, the full variable domain is NAGVMQNPRHLVRRRGQEARLRCSPMKGHSHVYWYRQLPEEGLKFMVYLQKENIIDESGMPKERFSAEFPKEGPSILRIQQVVRGDSAAYFCASSPLLPGLAGKRPSRTQYFGPGTRLLVL.

The chain carries TRBV7-3 and TRBJ2-1, with TRBD2 identical over 9 bases. This CDR3 has 17 amino acids. Germline CDR1 SGHTA, CDR2 FQGTGA. Trimming cost V 2 bases and J 0 bases; bases outside gene matches: 5. The CDR3 DNA is TGTGCCAGCAGCTTATTACCAGCGGGGGGCTCCTACAATGAGCAGTTCTTC. Its protein product is CASSLLPAGGSYNEQFF.

The chain employs TRBV7-8 and TRBJ2-5; weak D call: TRBD1 (5 bases). The CDR3 runs 15 residues. The V and J ends lost 3 bases and 2 bases respectively, with 13 bases between them. CDR1 is SGHVS, CDR2 FQNEAQ, per germline. The CDR3 reads CASSFTQGRQETQYF. The DNA for the CDR3 is TGTGCCAGCAGCTTTACCCAGGGAAGACAAGAGACCCAGTACTTC.

Note on this clone: Other DNA sequences from this sample encode an identical CDR3 as well. The genes are TRBV5-1 and TRBJ1-1; 11 nucleotides match TRBD1. The CDR3 is 14 amino acids. V shed 4 bases and J 3 bases; nucleotides not matched to a gene: 2. Germline V gene lookup returns CDR1 SGHRS and CDR2 YFSETQ. The DNA for the CDR3 is TGCGCCAGCAGCGTGGGACAGGGGGACACTGAAGCTTTCTTT. Protein sequence: CASSVGQGDTEAFF.

This rearrangement joins TRBV7-9 to TRBJ1-1, with 10 bases aligning to TRBD1. The ends lost 0 bases at V and 3 bases at J; junction bases unmatched: 1. CDR1 is SEHNR, CDR2 FQNEAQ, per germline (reference sequence). There are 15 residues in the CDR3. The CDR3 region is CASSLAGTGDTEAFF. CDR3 sequence (DNA): TGTGCCAGCAGCTTAGCGGGGACAGGGGACACTGAAGCTTTCTTT.

V is TRBV5-8 and J is TRBJ2-5, with 8 bases matching TRBD1. The germline V gene has CDR1 SGHTS and CDR2 YDEGEE. The CDR3 has 15 residues. Trimming removed 5 bases from V and 1 base from J; junction bases left unmatched: 7. In DNA form, the CDR3 reads TGTGCCAGCAGTTTAACCGGGACAGGCCAAGAGACCCAGTACTTC. Translating gives CASSLTGTGQETQYF. The full variable domain, completed using reference TRBV5-8 and TRBJ2-5, is EAGVTQSPTHLIKTRGQQATLRCSPISGHTSVYWYQQALGLGLQFLLWYDEGEERNRGNFPPRFSGRQFPNYSSELNVNALELEDSALYLCASSLTGTGQETQYFGPGTRLLVL.

The V gene is TRBV4-3, the J gene TRBJ1-5; D is uncertain. Germline-derived CDR1 and CDR2 are LGHNA and YSLEER. There are 13 residues in the CDR3. V was cut by 2 bases and J by 4 bases, with 6 bases left in between. The CDR3 DNA follows: TGCGCCAGCAGCCAACAGAGGAATCAGCCCCAGCATTTT. Residues: CASSQQRNQPQHF.

Note on this clone: Other DNA variants within this sample encode the same CDR3. The chain is built from TRBV30 and TRBJ1-4, with TRBD1 matching 9 bases. CDR3 length equals 15 residues. J gave up 8 bases and V 1 base, and 8 bases lay outside the gene matches. Germline assignment: CDR1 GTSNPN and CDR2 SVGIG (reference sequence). The CDR3 DNA is TGTGCCTGGAGTGGGGGGACAGGGTTTTTCGAAAAACTGTTTTTT. Encoded protein: CAWSGGTGFFEKLFF.

This chain uses TRBV9 with TRBJ2-3; 8 nucleotides align to TRBD2. This CDR3 is built from 19 residues. Germline values: CDR1 SGDLS, CDR2 YYNGEE. With 0 bases clipped from V and 4 bases from J, the junction kept 16 bases outside the gene matches. The CDR3 DNA follows: TGTGCCAGCAGCGTAGAAGGTAGGGGAGCGGGAGCTTTGGCAGATACGCAGTATTTT. Residues: CASSVEGRGAGALADTQYF. Looking up the rest from reference TRBV9 and TRBJ2-3 gives the full variable domain: DSGVTQTPKHLITATGQRVTLRCSPRSGDLSVYWYQQSLDQGLQFLIQYYNGEERAKGNILERFSAQQFPDLHSELNLSSLELGDSALYFCASSVEGRGAGALADTQYFGPGTRLTVL.

This chain links TRBV27 with TRBJ2-1; the match to TRBD2 covers 10 bases. The ends lost 5 bases at V and 4 bases at J; junction bases unmatched: 11. The CDR3 covers 17 residues. Germline values: CDR1 MNHEY, CDR2 SMNVEV (reference sequence). The CDR3 DNA reads as TGTGCCAGCAGTAGGACCCCGGGACTAGCGAAATACAATGAGCAGTTCTTC. It translates to CASSRTPGLAKYNEQFF.

In its sample, this clone was seen once. This chain uses TRBV6-6 with TRBJ2-7; 9 positions agree with TRBD2. The CDR3 runs to 14 residues. Germline CDR1 and CDR2: MNHNY and SVGAGI (reference sequence). J was trimmed by 0 bases and V by 6 bases; bases with no gene match: 3. The DNA of the CDR3 is TGTGCCAGCAGGAGCGGGAGGAGCTCCTACGAGCAGTACTTC. Amino acid sequence: CASRSGRSSYEQYF.

V usage is TRBV28 and J usage is TRBJ1-1, with D tentatively TRBD1 (6 bases). The V gene's germline CDR1 is MDHEN and CDR2 SYDVKM. V lost 4 bases, J lost 4 bases, and 13 bases lay in between. This CDR3 spans 14 amino acids. Here the CDR3 reads CASSSQGKRTEAFF. The CDR3 DNA follows: TGTGCCAGCAGTTCACAGGGAAAGCGCACTGAAGCTTTCTTT.

J is TRBJ2-3 and V is TRBV7-9, with D perhaps matching TRBD1 (5 bases). The ends were cut back, 1 base at V and 1 base at J, with 15 bases in the middle. The CDR3 runs 17 residues. Germline V gene lookup returns CDR1 SEHNR and CDR2 FQNEAQ (reference sequence). CDR3 amino acids: CASSLGLHDRGTDTQYF. The DNA for the CDR3 is TGTGCCAGCAGCTTAGGGCTCCACGACAGAGGCACAGATACGCAGTATTTT.

The J gene is TRBJ2-2, the V gene TRBV28; 7 bases are shared with TRBD1. The CDR3 consists of 16 residues. The germline V gene has CDR1 MDHEN and CDR2 SYDVKM. The junction had 6 bases not matched to a gene; V was cut back by 5 bases and J by 0 bases. The CDR3 protein is CASSPHGQANTGELFF. The DNA for the CDR3 is TGTGCCAGCAGTCCCCACGGACAGGCGAACACCGGGGAGCTGTTTTTT.

The count of this clone is one. The J gene is TRBJ2-7, the V gene TRBV6-6; 10 bases align to TRBD2. V shed 7 bases and J 5 bases; nucleotides not matched to a gene: 11. CDR3 length: 15 residues. Germline CDR1 and CDR2: MNHNY and SVGAGI (reference sequence). The CDR3 loop reads CASNNLAGVSHEQYF. DNA for the CDR3: TGTGCCAGCAACAACCTAGCGGGAGTAAGCCACGAGCAGTACTTC.

As regards this clone: This same CDR3 is encoded by further DNA sequences in the sample. The genes are TRBV9 and TRBJ1-2; D ambiguous. The CDR3 extends over 14 amino acids. CDR1 SGDLS and CDR2 YYNGEE come from the germline V gene. The germline V and J ends were trimmed by 0 bases and 2 bases, with 8 bases remaining between them. The CDR3 region has the DNA TGTGCCAGCAGCGTAGGAGGACTAAACTATGGCTACACCTTC. This encodes CASSVGGLNYGYTF.

This CDR3 is CASSKVGQVARSSYNEQFF. CDR3 nucleotide sequence: TGTGCCAGCTCGAAGGTGGGACAAGTAGCCAGGAGCTCCTACAATGAGCAGTTCTTC. The rearrangement joins TRBV4-2 to TRBJ2-1; a weak D match, TRBD1 (6 bases). This CDR3 has 19 residues. V was shortened by 8 bases and J by 0 bases, with 26 bases between the two germline ends. Germline V gene lookup returns CDR1 LGHNA and CDR2 YNFKEQ.

A note on this clone: This same CDR3 is encoded by further DNA sequences in the sample. The gene calls are TRBV20-1 and TRBJ2-1, with D possibly matching TRBD2 (5 bases). V lost 3 bases, J lost 5 bases, and 5 bases lay in between. Germline V lookup: CDR1 DFQATT, CDR2 SNEGSKA (reference sequence). The CDR3 sequence is 11 residues long. The CDR3 loop reads CSASGNNEQFF. The CDR3 DNA follows: TGCAGTGCTAGCGGGAACAATGAGCAGTTCTTC.

This chain uses TRBV9 with TRBJ2-5, with TRBD1 as a possible D gene (6 bases). V lost 3 bases, J lost 5 bases, and 17 bases lay in between. The CDR3 runs 15 residues. In germline, CDR1 is SGDLS, CDR2 YYNGEE. CDR3 protein: CASSEGAGVSETQYF. CDR3 in DNA: TGTGCCAGCAGCGAAGGGGCAGGGGTATCGGAGACCCAGTACTTC.

The genes are TRBV15 and TRBJ2-5; the D call may be TRBD1 or TRBD2 (5 bases each). Germline loops: CDR1 LNHNV, CDR2 YYDKDF (reference sequence). Trimming shortened V by 0 bases and J by 5 bases, and 13 bases separated the two germline ends. This CDR3 has 15 residues. This CDR3 reads CATSRDVRWGETQYF. DNA of the CDR3: TGTGCCACCAGCAGAGATGTAAGGTGGGGGGAGACCCAGTACTTC.

Regarding this clone: This sample also contains other DNA sequences that code for the same CDR3. V usage is TRBV5-1 and J usage is TRBJ2-5; no clear D gene. CDR1 is SGHRS, CDR2 YFSETQ, per germline. This CDR3 comprises 15 residues. V was trimmed by 2 bases and J by 1 base, leaving 12 bases between them. This CDR3 reads CASSFGTRGQETQYF. CDR3 bases: TGCGCCAGCAGCTTCGGTACCCGCGGCCAAGAGACCCAGTACTTC. The full variable domain, in which reference TRBV5-1 and TRBJ2-5 provide the parts outside the CDR3, is KAGVTQTPRYLIKTRGQQVTLSCSPISGHRSVSWYQQTPGQGLQFLFEYFSETQRNKGNFPGRFSGRQFSNSRSEMNVSTLELGDSALYLCASSFGTRGQETQYFGPGTRLLVL.

The rearrangement uses TRBV29-1 and TRBJ2-3; 9 bases agree with TRBD2. CDR3 length: 14 residues. V dropped 6 bases and J dropped 4; count of bases not matched to a gene: 8. Germline V CDR1 and CDR2: SQVTM, ANQGSEA. The CDR3 region is CSVARTSDSDTQYF. CDR3 bases: TGCAGCGTCGCGCGGACTAGCGATTCAGATACGCAGTATTTT.

With respect to this clone: This CDR3 is also generated by other DNA sequences in the sample. This chain connects TRBV5-1 to TRBJ2-1, with TRBD2 identical over 7 bases. The CDR3 covers 15 residues. Unmatched junction bases numbered 7, after V lost 4 bases and J lost 3 bases. Germline assignment: CDR1 SGHRS and CDR2 YFSETQ. In DNA, the CDR3 is TGCGCCAGCAGCCGTACCAGCGGGATCTACAATGAGCAGTTCTTC. Translation: CASSRTSGIYNEQFF.

This rearrangement joins TRBV4-2 to TRBJ2-3; D is undetermined. This CDR3 region has 16 residues. The germline V gene has CDR1 LGHNA and CDR2 YNFKEQ. Trimming took 4 bases from V and 0 from J, leaving 14 bases between them. The CDR3 protein is CASSRRSLLSTDTQYF. The DNA of the CDR3 is TGTGCCAGCAGCCGGCGAAGCTTATTAAGCACAGATACGCAGTATTTT.

This clone was seen more than once but under ten times. The J gene is TRBJ1-1, the V gene TRBV28, with 9 bases aligning to TRBD1. This CDR3 region has 14 residues. Trimming took 2 bases from V and 5 from J; bases not matched to a gene: 3. Germline lookup yields CDR1 MDHEN and CDR2 SYDVKM. The CDR3 bases are TGTGCCAGCAGTTTAATCGGGACAGGGACTGAAGCTTTCTTT. It yields the protein CASSLIGTGTEAFF.

This clone was observed once. V gene TRBV28 combines with J gene TRBJ1-2, with D maybe TRBD1 (6 bases). Between the trimmed V and J ends, which lost 7 bases and 6 bases, there was a span of 15 bases. The length of the CDR3 is 13 residues. Per the germline V gene, CDR1 is MDHEN and CDR2 is SYDVKM. The CDR3 region is CASIMRGMHGYTF. Written as DNA, the CDR3 is TGTGCCAGCATCATGAGGGGGATGCATGGCTACACCTTC.

The chain links TRBV29-1 to TRBJ2-1; a possible D gene is TRBD1 (6 bases). Trimming pared 4 bases from V and 0 bases from J, leaving 19 bases between. The CDR3 is 17 amino acids. Germline CDR1 is SQVTM and CDR2 is ANQGSEA. CDR3 amino acids: CSVGRDIQGRSYNEQFF. The DNA of the CDR3 is TGCAGCGTTGGCCGGGACATCCAAGGGCGCTCCTACAATGAGCAGTTCTTC.

The chain employs TRBV18 and TRBJ2-7; 7 bases line up with TRBD1. The CDR3 loop spans 15 amino acids. With 0 bases clipped from V and 5 bases from J, the junction kept 7 bases outside the gene matches. The V gene's germline CDR1 is KGHSH and CDR2 LQKENI. The CDR3 sequence is CASSPPSRGKNEQYF. The CDR3 DNA is TGTGCCAGCTCACCACCGAGCAGGGGGAAAAACGAGCAGTACTTC.

The chain is built from TRBV7-6 and TRBJ2-1; 8 bases align to TRBD2. V lost 1 base and J lost 4; bases outside the gene matches: 3. The CDR3 covers 15 residues. The V gene's germline CDR1 is SGHVS and CDR2 FNYEAQ. The CDR3 nucleotides are TGTGCCAGCAGCTTAGGGGCTAGCGGGTACAATGAGCAGTTCTTC. This codes for CASSLGASGYNEQFF. Full variable domain (missing parts from reference TRBV7-6 and TRBJ2-1): GAGVSQSPRYKVTKRGQDVALRCDPISGHVSLYWYRQALGQGPEFLTYFNYEAQQDKSGLPNDRFSAERPEGSISTLTIQRTEQRDSAMYRCASSLGASGYNEQFFGPGTRLTVL.

For this clone: Other DNA sequences from this sample encode an identical CDR3 as well. The chain has TRBV5-1 and TRBJ2-5; D possibly corresponds to TRBD1 (6 bases). Germline V CDR1 and CDR2: SGHRS, YFSETQ. Trimming took off 0 bases at V and 5 bases at J, with 8 bases between the two ends. There are 13 residues in the CDR3. The CDR3 nucleotides read TGCGCCAGCAGCTTGGCAGGGGTGGAGACCCAGTACTTC. As protein: CASSLAGVETQYF. The entire variable domain, with the rest obtained from reference TRBV5-1 and TRBJ2-5, is as follows: KAGVTQTPRYLIKTRGQQVTLSCSPISGHRSVSWYQQTPGQGLQFLFEYFSETQRNKGNFPGRFSGRQFSNSRSEMNVSTLELGDSALYLCASSLAGVETQYFGPGTRLLVL.

The chain uses TRBV18 and TRBJ2-7, with 11 positions matching TRBD2. This CDR3 is built from 14 residues. Germline V gene data show CDR1 as KGHSH and CDR2 as LQKENI. Germline trimming cut 1 base from V and 6 bases from J; bases unmatched to any gene: 2. This CDR3 reads CASSPLGTSGEQYF. For the CDR3, the DNA is TGTGCCAGCTCACCACTAGGGACTAGCGGCGAGCAGTACTTC.

V and J are TRBV6-6 and TRBJ2-1, with 8 bases fitting TRBD2. The germline V gene encodes CDR1 MNHNY and CDR2 SVGAGI (reference sequence). The CDR3 totals 15 residues. With V trimmed by 11 bases and J by 1 base, 10 bases remained unmatched. The CDR3 sequence: CASRGGGLSYNEQFF. In DNA, the CDR3 is TGTGCCTCCCGGGGGGGCGGGCTGTCCTACAATGAGCAGTTCTTC.